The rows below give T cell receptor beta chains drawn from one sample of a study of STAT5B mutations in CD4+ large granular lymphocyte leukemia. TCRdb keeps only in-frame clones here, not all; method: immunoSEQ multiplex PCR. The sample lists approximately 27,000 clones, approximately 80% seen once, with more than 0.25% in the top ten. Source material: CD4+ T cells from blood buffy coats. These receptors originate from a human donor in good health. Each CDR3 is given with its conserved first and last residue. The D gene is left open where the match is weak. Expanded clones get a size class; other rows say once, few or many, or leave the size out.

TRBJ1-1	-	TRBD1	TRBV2	CASNSGTGSRAFF	TGTGCCAGCAATTCCGGGACAGGGAGTCGGGCTTTCTTT
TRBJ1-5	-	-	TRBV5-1	CASSPGGADQPQHF	TGCGCCAGCAGCCCGGGGGGGGCGGATCAGCCCCAGCATTTT
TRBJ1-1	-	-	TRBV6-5	CASSREANTEAFF	TGTGCCAGCAGTAGGGAAGCGAACACTGAAGCTTTCTTT
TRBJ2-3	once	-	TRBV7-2	CASSRSADTQYF	TGTGCCAGCTCCCGATCGGCGGATACGCAGTATTTT
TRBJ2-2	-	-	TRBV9	CASSVEAGLNTGELFF	TGTGCCAGCAGCGTAGAGGCAGGGCTTAACACCGGGGAGCTGTTTTTT
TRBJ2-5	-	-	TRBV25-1	CASSVEGKETQYF	TGTGCCAGCAGCGTCGAAGGAAAAGAGACCCAGTACTTC
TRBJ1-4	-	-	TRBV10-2	CASSESGGGEKLFF	TGCGCCAGCAGTGAGTCGGGAGGAGGTGAAAAACTGTTTTTT
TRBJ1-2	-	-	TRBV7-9	CASSFTSITNYGYTF	TGTGCCAGCAGCTTTACATCCATCACCAACTATGGCTACACCTTC
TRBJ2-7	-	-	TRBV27	CASSLTPGAYRGEQYF	TGTGCCAGCAGTTTAACCCCCGGGGCCTACCGTGGGGAGCAGTACTTC
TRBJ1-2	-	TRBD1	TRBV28	CASSSGTGGYGYTF	TGTGCCAGCAGCTCGGGGACAGGGGGCTATGGCTACACCTTC
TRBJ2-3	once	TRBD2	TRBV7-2	CASSPGLAGGADTQYF	TGTGCCAGCAGCCCGGGACTAGCGGGAGGGGCAGATACGCAGTATTTT
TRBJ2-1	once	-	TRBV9	CASSVEVGSYNEQFF	TGTGCCAGCAGCGTAGAGGTGGGTTCCTACAATGAGCAGTTCTTC
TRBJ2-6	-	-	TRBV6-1	CASSEGAGGANVLTF	TGTGCCAGCAGTGAAGGGGCGGGAGGGGCCAACGTCCTGACTTTC
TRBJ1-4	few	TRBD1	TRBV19	CASSMATGHEKLFF	TGTGCCAGTAGTATGGCGACAGGGCATGAAAAACTGTTTTTT
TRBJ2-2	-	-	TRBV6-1	CASSEGGTGELFF	TGTGCCAGCAGTGAAGGGGGCACCGGGGAGCTGTTTTTT
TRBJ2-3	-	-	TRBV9	CASSNRGAPSTDTQYF	TGTGCCAGCAGCAATAGGGGGGCCCCAAGCACAGATACGCAGTATTTT
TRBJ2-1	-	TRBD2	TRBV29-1	CSVGLAGAYYNEQFF	TGCAGCGTTGGACTAGCGGGGGCATACTACAATGAGCAGTTCTTC
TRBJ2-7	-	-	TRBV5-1	CASSLAPGRGVNEQYF	TGCGCCAGCAGCTTGGCTCCCGGCAGGGGGGTGAACGAGCAGTACTTC
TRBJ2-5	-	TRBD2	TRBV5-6	CASSLFLAGFQETQYF	TGTGCCAGCAGCTTGTTTTTAGCGGGGTTCCAAGAGACCCAGTACTTC
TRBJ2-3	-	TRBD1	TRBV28	CASSRDRGDTQYF	TGTGCCAGCAGTCGGGACAGGGGGGATACGCAGTATTTT
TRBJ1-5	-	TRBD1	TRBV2	CASSGTGGYQPQHF	TGTGCCAGCAGCGGGACAGGGGGGTATCAGCCCCAGCATTTT
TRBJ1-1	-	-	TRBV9	CASSRGTANTEAFF	TGTGCCAGCAGCCGGGGGACGGCGAACACTGAAGCTTTCTTT
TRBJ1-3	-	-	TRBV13	CASSLDRGSGNTIYF	TGTGCCAGCAGCTTAGACCGGGGCTCTGGAAACACCATATATTTT
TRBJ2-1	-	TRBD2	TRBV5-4	CASSPVGTRGSNEQFF	TGTGCCAGCAGCCCGGTCGGGACTAGGGGGAGCAATGAGCAGTTCTTC
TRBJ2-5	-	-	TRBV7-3	CASSLVGEETQYF	TGTGCCAGCAGCTTAGTCGGCGAAGAGACCCAGTACTTC
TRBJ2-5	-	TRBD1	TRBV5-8	CASSFADRGPKTQYF	TGTGCCAGCAGCTTCGCAGACAGGGGGCCAAAGACCCAGTACTTC
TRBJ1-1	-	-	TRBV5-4	CASSLNWGNTEAFF	TGTGCCAGCAGCTTGAACTGGGGTAACACTGAAGCTTTCTTT
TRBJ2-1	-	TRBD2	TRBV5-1	CASSTGTSGGNEQFF	TGCGCCAGCAGCACTGGGACTAGCGGGGGGAATGAGCAGTTCTTC
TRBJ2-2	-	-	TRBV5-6	CASSLFLRGTGELFF	TGTGCCAGCAGCTTGTTTTTACGGGGGACCGGGGAGCTGTTTTTT
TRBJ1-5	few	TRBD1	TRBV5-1	CASSLGTGLSNQPQHF	TGCGCCAGCAGCTTGGGGACAGGCCTTAGCAATCAGCCCCAGCATTTT
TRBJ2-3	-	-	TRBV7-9	CASSFVLSDTQYF	TGTGCCAGCAGCTTCGTACTTTCAGATACGCAGTATTTT
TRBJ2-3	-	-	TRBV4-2	CASSQGSADTQYF	TGTGCCAGCAGCCAAGGGAGCGCAGATACGCAGTATTTT
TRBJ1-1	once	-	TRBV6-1	CASIIQGNTEAFF	TGTGCCAGCATAATACAGGGGAACACTGAAGCTTTCTTT
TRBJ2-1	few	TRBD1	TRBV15	CATSGQDWHNEQFF	TGTGCCACCAGCGGACAGGATTGGCACAATGAGCAGTTCTTC
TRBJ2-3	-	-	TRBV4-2	CASSQDPQVGTDTQYF	TGTGCCAGCAGCCAAGACCCTCAAGTGGGTACAGATACGCAGTATTTT
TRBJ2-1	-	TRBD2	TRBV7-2	CASSLVLLAGSEQFF	TGTGCCAGCAGCTTAGTGTTACTAGCGGGATCTGAGCAGTTCTTC
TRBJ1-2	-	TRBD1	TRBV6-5	CASRQGAEYGYTF	TGTGCCAGCAGGCAGGGGGCCGAATATGGCTACACCTTC
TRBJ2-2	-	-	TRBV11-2	CASSLDGAGELFF	TGTGCCAGCAGCTTGGACGGGGCCGGGGAGCTGTTTTTT
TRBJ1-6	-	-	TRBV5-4	CASGSRDSPLHF	TGTGCCAGCGGTTCCAGGGACTCACCCCTCCACTTT
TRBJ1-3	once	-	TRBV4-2	CASSPPGGSSGNTIYF	TGTGCCAGCAGCCCCCCTGGGGGCTCCTCTGGAAACACCATATATTTT
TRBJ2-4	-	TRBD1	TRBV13	CASSFTGVKNIQYF	TGTGCCAGCAGCTTTACAGGGGTCAAAAACATTCAGTACTTC
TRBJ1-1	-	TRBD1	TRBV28	CASSPGQVNTEAFF	TGTGCCAGCAGCCCCGGACAGGTAAACACTGAAGCTTTCTTT
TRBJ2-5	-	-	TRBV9	CASSVGGALRETQYF	TGTGCCAGCAGCGTAGGTGGAGCTTTGAGAGAGACCCAGTACTTC
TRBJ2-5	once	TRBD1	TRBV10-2	CASRPGQGVTETQYF	TGCGCCAGCAGGCCGGGACAGGGGGTTACAGAGACCCAGTACTTC
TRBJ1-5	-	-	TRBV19	CASRRDLLHSNQPQHF	TGTGCCAGTAGACGGGACCTACTACATAGCAATCAGCCCCAGCATTTT
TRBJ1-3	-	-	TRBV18	CASSPPAVPGNTIYF	TGTGCCAGCTCACCACCAGCAGTACCTGGAAACACCATATATTTT
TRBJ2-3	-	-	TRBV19	CASSRQHTDTQYF	TGTGCCAGTAGTCGACAGCACACAGATACGCAGTATTTT
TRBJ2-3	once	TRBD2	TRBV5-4	CASSLGAASGGYTDTQYF	TGTGCCAGCAGCTTAGGTGCGGCTAGCGGGGGGTACACAGATACGCAGTATTTT
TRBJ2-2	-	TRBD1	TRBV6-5	CASSSTGGTGELFF	TGTGCCAGCAGTTCCACAGGGGGCACCGGGGAGCTGTTTTTT
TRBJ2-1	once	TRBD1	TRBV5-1	CASTRTGGYEQFF	TGCGCCAGCACCCGGACAGGGGGCTATGAGCAGTTCTTC
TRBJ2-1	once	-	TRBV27	CASRTLAEYNEQFF	TGTGCCAGCAGGACGTTAGCGGAATACAATGAGCAGTTCTTC